This TCR beta chain was sequenced in a study of CD8 T cells in ankylosing spondylitis. Whole-study results and caveats: Researchers reportedly found disease-linked clones significantly enriched in matched ankylosing spondylitis synovial fluid.

The table lists this clonotype with many counts. Its antigen is not known. V gave up 4 bases and J gave up 10 bases, with 11 bases separating them. CDR1 SGHKS and CDR2 YYEKEE come from the germline V gene (reference sequence). CDR3 size: 11 residues. Using its own MiXCR run on the 5' RACE reads, TCRdb lists one record per CDR3 protein. The data contain 240,000 or so distinct CDR3 sequences, around 7.8% of them seen just once; the ten biggest clones take up 6.5% to 7%. J is TRBJ1-1 and V is TRBV5-5; D is unclear. The sequence derives from a male donor with ankylosing spondylitis or in good health (not recorded which). The material sequenced was blood, either unsorted or a sorted T cell fraction (not recorded which). The CDR3 coding sequence is TGTGCCAGCAGCGAAGGACCGCGAGCTTTCTTT. Translated: CASSEGPRAFF.